This is a list of T cell receptor beta chains from one sample in a study of CD4+ T cells in melanoma. The method was immunoSEQ multiplex PCR; TCRdb's version includes in-frame clones alone and lacks a portion of them. The sample consists of fewer than 11,000 clones, around 62% of them appearing once. Sequenced material: cells from a culture (not recorded whether cultured in vitro). These receptors all stem from a human donor with melanoma. Each CDR3 is given with its conserved first and last residue. A D gene is named only where the DNA matches it firmly. Only some rows state a clone size, as once, few, many or a class for expanded clones.

CDR3aa,CDR3nt,d_gene,v_gene,abundance,j_gene
CATSRDGSPGATQYF,TGTGCCACCAGCAGAGACGGCTCGCCCGGGGCGACGCAGTATTTT,NA,TRBV15,NA,TRBJ2-3
CASSPGQRNQPQHF,TGTGCCAGCAGCCCCGGACAGCGCAATCAGCCCCAGCATTTT,NA,TRBV9,once,TRBJ1-5
CASSKSYEQYF,TGTGCCAGCAGTAAGTCCTACGAGCAGTACTTC,NA,TRBV5-5,NA,TRBJ2-7
CASKWRGRKLFF,TGTGCCAGCAAATGGCGGGGAAGAAAACTGTTTTTT,NA,TRBV5-8,NA,TRBJ1-4
CASSPRARTRTIEQFF,TGTGCCAGCAGCCCCCGGGCCCGAACTAGGACCATTGAGCAGTTCTTC,NA,TRBV5-4,NA,TRBJ2-1
CASSLVRRFGGPSTEQYF,TGTGCCAGCAGCTTAGTGAGGCGGTTCGGCGGGCCCTCTACGGAGCAGTACTTC,NA,TRBV7-2,NA,TRBJ2-7
CASSSTPNTEAFF,TGTGCCAGCAGCTCGACTCCGAACACTGAAGCTTTCTTT,NA,TRBV7-9,NA,TRBJ1-1
CASSERANSGANVLTF,TGTGCCAGCAGTGAAAGGGCCAACTCTGGGGCCAACGTCCTGACTTTC,NA,TRBV2,NA,TRBJ2-6
CSVEGTNYGYTF,TGCAGCGTTGAAGGTACTAACTATGGCTACACCTTC,NA,TRBV29-1,NA,TRBJ1-2
CASSLEASGGATRKTQYF,TGTGCCAGCAGCTTAGAGGCTAGCGGGGGGGCAACTAGAAAGACCCAGTACTTC,TRBD2,TRBV11-2,NA,TRBJ2-5
CASSYSGVPYEQYF,TGTGCCAGCAGTTACTCGGGGGTCCCCTACGAGCAGTACTTC,NA,TRBV6-6,NA,TRBJ2-7
CASSLGQGLGNEKLFF,TGCGCCAGCAGCTTGGGACAGGGGTTGGGGAATGAAAAACTGTTTTTT,TRBD1,TRBV5-1,few,TRBJ1-4
CAISESAGNRNTIYF,TGTGCCATCAGTGAGTCGGCGGGGAATAGAAACACCATATATTTT,NA,TRBV10-3,medium-sized,TRBJ1-3
CASSLAPGGEYGYTF,TGTGCCAGCAGCTTAGCTCCCGGTGGGGAATACGGCTACACCTTC,NA,TRBV7-6,few,TRBJ1-2
CSAPGGTDGTDTQYF,TGCAGCGCCCCCGGGGGTACTGACGGCACAGATACGCAGTATTTT,NA,TRBV29-1,NA,TRBJ2-3
CASSLGEVGNTEAFF,TGCGCCAGCAGCTTGGGTGAGGTAGGAAACACTGAAGCTTTCTTT,NA,TRBV5-1,NA,TRBJ1-1
CASSYQVNTEAFF,TGTGCCAGCAGTTATCAGGTGAACACTGAAGCTTTCTTT,NA,TRBV6-5,NA,TRBJ1-1
CSVGTGPYMGAFF,TGCAGCGTTGGCACAGGACCATACATGGGAGCTTTCTTT,NA,TRBV29-1,NA,TRBJ1-1
CASSRLYTQYF,TGTGCCAGTAGCCGCCTTTATACGCAGTATTTT,NA,TRBV19,once,TRBJ2-3
CASSSQPMGGADTEAFF,TGTGCCAGCAGCTCACAACCCATGGGGGGGGCTGACACTGAAGCTTTCTTT,NA,TRBV7-3,NA,TRBJ1-1
CASWTGAGELFF,TGTGCCAGCTGGACAGGGGCCGGGGAGCTGTTTTTT,TRBD1,TRBV18,NA,TRBJ2-2
CASSIKAGASQPQHF,TGTGCCAGTAGTATAAAGGCAGGGGCAAGTCAGCCCCAGCATTTT,NA,TRBV19,NA,TRBJ1-5
CASSFTGGEETQYF,TGTGCCAGCAGCTTTACCGGGGGCGAGGAGACCCAGTACTTC,NA,TRBV7-9,NA,TRBJ2-5
CASSSEGMGTEAFF,TGCGCCAGCAGCTCCGAGGGGATGGGGACTGAAGCTTTCTTT,NA,TRBV5-1,large,TRBJ1-1
CASSEYFSNQPQHF,TGTGCCAGCAGTGAATACTTTAGCAATCAGCCCCAGCATTTT,NA,TRBV2,NA,TRBJ1-5
CASSQTGGNSYEQYF,TGTGCCAGCAGCCAGACAGGGGGGAACTCCTACGAGCAGTACTTC,TRBD1,TRBV2,NA,TRBJ2-7
CASSLRDTQYF,TGTGCCAGCAGCCTGAGGGATACGCAGTATTTT,NA,TRBV11-2,few,TRBJ2-3
CASSLTRDRRNYGYTF,TGTGCCAGCAGCTTAACGCGTGACAGACGTAACTATGGCTACACCTTC,NA,TRBV7-9,few,TRBJ1-2
CASKFSRQSSGYTF,TGTGCCAGCAAGTTTTCCAGACAGTCCTCTGGCTACACCTTC,NA,TRBV5-4,once,TRBJ1-2
CASSLQGYEQYF,TGCGCCAGCAGCTTGCAGGGCTACGAGCAGTACTTC,NA,TRBV5-1,NA,TRBJ2-7
CASSLSLSEAFF,TGTGCCAGCAGCTTATCCCTTAGTGAAGCTTTCTTT,NA,TRBV4-2,once,TRBJ1-1
CASGSGTAGGTDTQYF,TGTGCCAGCGGATCGGGGACCGCTGGAGGCACAGATACGCAGTATTTT,NA,TRBV11-2,NA,TRBJ2-3
CASSFRPGRSVQGANVLTF,TGTGCCAGCAGCTTTCGCCCGGGGCGGTCAGTGCAGGGGGCCAACGTCCTGACTTTC,NA,TRBV5-6,NA,TRBJ2-6
CASSQGQGSRRNTEAFF,TGTGCCAGCAGCCAGGGACAGGGAAGTCGTAGGAACACTGAAGCTTTCTTT,TRBD1,TRBV11-2,NA,TRBJ1-1
CASRGWMGRSNLATNEKLFF,TGTGCCAGTAGGGGGTGGATGGGCAGATCCAACCTCGCAACTAATGAAAAACTGTTTTTT,NA,TRBV19,NA,TRBJ1-4
CASSYLQGPGNSPLHF,TGCGCCAGCAGCTACCTACAGGGACCTGGGAATTCACCCCTCCACTTT,NA,TRBV5-1,NA,TRBJ1-6